Below, one TCR beta chain is given with its context. What it binds is not known. This entry comes from a study of cytomegalovirus exposure and HLA in healthy donors. Study-level findings and limits: A later analysis associated some 16,000 TCR beta sequences with HLA alleles at a 0.05 false discovery rate. Reports described diagnosis of cytomegalovirus status by the classifier as highly specific and sensitive.

The PCR made use of 60 Vbeta and 13 Jbeta primers. The protocol was immunoSEQ multiplex PCR, while the TCRdb copy is restricted to in-frame clones and leaves out a portion. Among 160,000 or so clones, 80% to 85% were seen once, and the ten largest hold around 0.93%. The sequenced sample was PBMCs. This receptor was obtained from a man aged 25-45 years in good health and CMV-seronegative.

The CDR3 is CASRTQGAPTYNEQFF. DNA for the CDR3: TGTGCCAGTAGGACGCAGGGGGCTCCGACCTACAATGAGCAGTTCTTC. The chain couples TRBV19 to TRBJ2-1; 8 bases align to TRBD1. The V and J ends lost 6 bases and 2 bases, in that order; junction bases with no gene match: 9. The V gene's germline CDR1 is LNHDA and CDR2 SQIVND (reference sequence). The CDR3 consists of 16 residues.